This TCR beta chain was profiled in a study of blood T cell repertoires in COVID-19. Study details: Collection of acute and convalescent COVID-19 samples took place in the United States, Italy and Spain.

Original processing notes: It was from reference gene primer amplification that nucleated cell counts were estimated. Repertoires were generated with immunoSEQ multiplex PCR, while TCRdb's copy carries only in-frame clones and drops some. The DNA gave D and trimming, while V, J and clone size come from that table. The sample contains around 250,000 clones, about 83% of which appear only once. CDR3 length: 13 residues. Losses at the gene ends were 6 bases for V and 6 bases for J; bases not matched to a gene: 2. Per germline, CDR1 SNHLY and CDR2 FYNNEI. The rearrangement links TRBV2 to TRBJ1-5; 10 nucleotides line up with TRBD1. Sequencing was performed on peripheral blood. This clonotype was obtained from a man older than 75 with acute or convalescent COVID-19. CDR3 protein: CASRRTGGQPQHF. CDR3 DNA sequence: TGTGCCAGCAGACGGACAGGGGGTCAGCCCCAGCATTTT.